A selection of T cell receptor beta chains follows, all from one sample in a study of T cells in Graves' hyperthyroidism and ophthalmopathy. TCRdb itself ran the multiplex PCR reads through MiXCR, one entry per CDR3 protein. The data show over 400,000 distinct CDR3 sequences, roughly 14% seen once. Sequencing was carried out using blood. The receptors were sampled from a man between 18 and 35 years old with Graves' ophthalmopathy. CDR3s include the opening cysteine and the closing phenylalanine or tryptophan. Fields, in order: CDR3 DNA, CDR3 protein, J gene, D gene, clone size, V gene. The D gene is left open where the match is weak. Expanded clones are given a class, and other clones once, few, many or no size at all.

TGTGCCAGCAGCTTGCGGGGCAGGGGGCGCACAGATACGCAGTATTTT,CASSLRGRGRTDTQYF,TRBJ2-3,TRBD1,many,TRBV5-6
TGTGCCACCAGCAGAGATATCAGGACAGGGCGTTCGCAAGAGACCCAGTACTTC,CATSRDIRTGRSQETQYF,TRBJ2-5,TRBD1,many,TRBV15
TGTGCCAGCAGATCTGGAGCATCGAGCAATCAGCCCCAGCATTTT,CASRSGASSNQPQHF,TRBJ1-5,-,-,TRBV12-3/TRBV12-4
TGTGCCAGCAGTTACTCTGGGGGAAGCTCCTATAATTCACCCCTCCACTTT,CASSYSGGSSYNSPLHF,TRBJ1-6,-,-,TRBV6-5
TGCGCCAGCAGCTTGCCCCCTCTAGCGGGGGTAACCTACGAGCAGTACTTC,CASSLPPLAGVTYEQYF,TRBJ2-7,TRBD2,many,TRBV5-1
TGCGCCAGCAGCGGACAGGGGGCGTCGGAGACCCAGTACTTC,CASSGQGASETQYF,TRBJ2-5,TRBD1,many,TRBV10-1
TGTGCCAGCAGTTACTCCGGGACAACTAATGAAAAACTGTTTTTT,CASSYSGTTNEKLFF,TRBJ1-4,-,many,TRBV6-6
TGCGCCAGCAGCCAACTACAGGCCTGGACGGCACCCGGTGAAGCTTTCTTT,CASSQLQAWTAPGEAFF,TRBJ1-1,-,many,TRBV5-1
TGCGCCAGCAGCTCACAGGGTCTCGAGCAGTACTTC,CASSSQGLEQYF,TRBJ2-7,-,many,TRBV5-1
TGCAGCGTTGATGCCCCTGGCTACAATGAGCAGTTCTTC,CSVDAPGYNEQFF,TRBJ2-1,-,few,TRBV29-1